Reported below is one T cell receptor (beta chain). The table came from immunoSEQ multiplex PCR; TCRdb's copy has only in-frame clones and leaves some out. The top ten hold approximately 4.1% of the sample, which has some 280,000 clones, around four fifths seen once. This sample is drawn from a study of blood T cell repertoires in COVID-19. Across the study: Researchers got acute and convalescent COVID-19 samples from the United States, Italy and Spain. T cells, B-cell-depleted T cells, or PBMCs provided the cDNA or gDNA that served as material.

The TCR sequence derives from a woman between 45 and 60 years old with active or convalescent COVID-19. The material sequenced was peripheral blood.

As DNA, the CDR3 is TGCAGCGTTGAGGGAGGGCCTAGCGGGAGGGCCGGTGAGCAGTTCTTC. Residues: CSVEGGPSGRAGEQFF. The chain has TRBV29-1 and TRBJ2-1; 12 bases are shared with TRBD2. The ends lost 3 bases at V and 9 bases at J; junction bases unmatched: 12. Germline V gene lookup returns CDR1 SQVTM and CDR2 ANQGSEA. This CDR3 is 16 amino acids long.